This T cell receptor beta chain was identified in a study of blood T cell repertoires in COVID-19 (TCRdb year 2020). In the study overall: The collaborator samples originated in the United States, Italy and Spain and spanned the acute and convalescent phases of COVID-19. HLA class I and class II types, where available, came from metadata supplied by the sample provider rather than from assay-based typing. The repertoires were made available in a free public database intended to serve as a resource for research on the immune response to SARS-CoV-2. The prospective study material was composed of cDNA or gDNA derived from T cells, B-cell-depleted T cells, or PBMCs. Samples came from the ongoing ImmuneRACE study (first 160 participants) plus 1,254 subjects from 6 global collaborators. Deeply sampled blood TCRbeta repertoires from subjects exposed to, actively infected with, or recovered from COVID-19 were included in the dataset. A de-identified subject ID, COVID-19 status, age in years and sex were almost always included in the sample metadata.

TCRbeta CDR3 regions were amplified from genomic DNA by means of the immunoSEQ Assay, a bias-controlled multiplex PCR. Concerning the study's data processing: Nucleated cell counts per sample were estimated from amplification of reference gene primers within the assay. To quantify the absolute abundance of each unique TCRbeta CDR3 rearrangement, sequence reads were collapsed and filtered. Productive Simpson clonality was computed per sample as the square root of Simpson's diversity index over productive rearrangements. TCRdb provides this immuneACCESS table in a form limited to in-frame rearrangements. Some clones are lacking; in checked studies, under half of them reflect an unresolved V gene, and why the rest are absent is not known. V, J and clone size reflect that table, while D and trimming were determined from the DNA. This sample holds 220,000 or so clones; less than 85% were observed only once. 3.6% of the sample comes from the top ten.

What the work shows at the level of the full study, not this receptor alone: The amount of clinical and demographic metadata varied by source and participant and was provided uncurated.

Only one count was recorded for this clone. No cognate antigen has been identified for it. No base-level quality is on record; no much larger clone is a single base apart. Each collaborating institution followed its own protocols to collect whole blood in K2EDTA tubes. Collaborator samples were shipped for TCRbeta analysis as frozen whole blood, isolated PBMCs, or DNA extracted from either sample type. CDR1 and CDR2 are drawn from the germline V gene (reference sequence): MNHEY, SMNVEV. Trimming accounts for 2 bases at V and 2 bases at J, while the number of junction bases matched to no gene is 4. Including the terminal cysteine and phenylalanine, the CDR3 comprises 16 residues. Only CDR3 DNA is held: 48 bases, read in frame from base 1.

This receptor was obtained from a woman older than 75 with acute or convalescent COVID-19. The sequenced sample consisted of peripheral blood. Rearrangement joined TRBV27 to TRBJ2-3; TRBD2 matches 10 bases in the middle. The DNA sequence is given as TGTGCCAGCAGTTTACGGACTAGCGGATACACAGATACGCAGTATTTT. Its product reads: CASSLRTSGYTDTQYF.